Described below is a single T cell receptor (beta chain) sequence and its context. Its cognate antigen is unknown. Collection of approximately 9.3 milliliters of peripheral blood was performed for each donor. A second PCR of roughly 7 to 11 cycles used a sample-barcoded 5' primer and a J-beta primer mix. At least 2.5 million CDR3-containing paired-end reads were obtained per sample. Using its own MiXCR run on the 5' RACE reads, TCRdb lists one record per CDR3 protein. The table has 790,000 or so distinct CDR3 sequences, around 50% seen once. This CDR3 contains 14 residues. V was clipped by 10 bases and J by 2 bases; unmatched bases: 5. Germline CDR1 reads SNHLY; CDR2 reads FYNNEI. The sample belongs to a study of blood T cells in healthy people across ages. Overall study findings and caveats: Unsorted PBMCs prevented conclusive naive versus antigen-experienced comparison. The percentage of naive T cells correlated strongly with TCR beta diversity.

The material sequenced was blood. This TCR came from a man between 35 and 55 years old in good health. This chain connects TRBV2 to TRBJ2-6; 7 bases are shared with TRBD1. This CDR3 reads CATRGSAGANVLTF. The DNA for the CDR3 is TGTGCCACCAGGGGGTCTGCTGGGGCCAACGTCCTGACTTTC.